The 21 T cell receptor beta chains below were found in one sample sequenced in a study of shared clonotypes between healthy human individuals. Method: immunoSEQ multiplex PCR; TCRdb's copy keeps in-frame clones and lacks some. The sample lists a few hundred thousand clones, 60% to 80% occurring once. The source material was PBMCs. These receptors all stem from a woman in her thirties or forties in good health. Some clones in this sample may be carry-over from other donors' samples.

V is TRBV10-2 and J is TRBJ2-2; 11 bases fit TRBD2. Losses at the gene ends were 7 bases for V and 6 bases for J; bases not matched to a gene: 7. Germline V gene data show CDR1 as WSHSY and CDR2 as SAAADI. The CDR3 contains 15 residues. CDR3 DNA sequence: TGCGCCAGCACCGAACGGACTAGCGGGCCCGGGGAGCTGTTTTTT. The encoded protein is CASTERTSGPGELFF.

This chain uses TRBV19 with TRBJ2-2, with TRBD1 identical over 9 bases. The CDR3 spans 15 residues. Germline CDR1 reads LNHDA; CDR2 reads SQIVND (reference sequence). Trimming removed 5 bases from V and 5 bases from J; junction bases left unmatched: 6. The CDR3 here is CASSLGTGRTGELFF. The CDR3 region has the DNA TGTGCCAGTAGTCTCGGGACAGGGAGGACCGGGGAGCTGTTTTTT.

Regarding this clone: Other DNA sequences from this sample encode an identical CDR3 as well. This chain connects TRBV20-1 to TRBJ2-5; D remains unclear. The V gene's germline CDR1 is DFQATT and CDR2 SNEGSKA (reference sequence). The V gene lost 3 bases and the J gene lost 2 bases, with 4 bases spanning the gap. CDR3 length: 11 amino acids. The CDR3 protein is CSASPQETQYF. In DNA, the CDR3 is TGCAGTGCTAGTCCGCAAGAGACCCAGTACTTC.

The chain recombines TRBV4-1 with TRBJ2-4; TRBD2 agrees at 8 bases. The CDR3 is made up of 18 amino acids. Trimming at V came to 4 bases and at J to 8 bases, leaving 19 bases not matched to a gene. The V gene's germline CDR1 is MGHRA and CDR2 YSYEKL. For the CDR3, the DNA is TGCGCCAGCAGCCGCCCCCGCGGGACTAGTTCTTCGATGGACATTCAGTACTTC. Protein sequence: CASSRPRGTSSSMDIQYF.

The rearrangement joins TRBV21-1 to TRBJ2-1; the table gives TRBD2 as D, unverified against the DNA. TRBV21-1 represents a pseudogene. CDR3 size: 14 residues. The CDR3 region is CASSTRTRYNEQFF. The CDR3 coding sequence is TGTGCCAGCAGCACAAGGACTAGATACAATGAGCAGTTCTTC.

The V and J genes are TRBV9 and TRBJ2-5, with a weak D call TRBD2 (5 bases). Between the trimmed V and J ends, which lost 3 bases and 4 bases, there was a span of 10 bases. In germline, CDR1 is SGDLS, CDR2 YYNGEE. This CDR3 contains 13 residues. CDR3 protein: CASSGGLGETQYF. CDR3 in DNA: TGTGCCAGCAGCGGAGGGTTGGGAGAGACCCAGTACTTC.

The chain uses TRBV5-1 and TRBJ2-1; 9 bases are shared with TRBD2. Per the germline V gene, CDR1 is SGHRS and CDR2 is YFSETQ. V was clipped by 0 bases and J by 3 bases; unmatched bases: 4. The CDR3 is made up of 16 amino acids. CDR3: CASSLGLAEIYNEQFF. CDR3 DNA sequence: TGCGCCAGCAGCTTGGGACTAGCGGAGATCTACAATGAGCAGTTCTTC.

The CDR3 sequence is CASSEKGYSNQPQHF. The CDR3 DNA reads TGTGCCAGCAGTGAGAAGGGATATAGCAATCAGCCCCAGCATTTT. The chain links TRBV25-1 to TRBJ1-5; D is unclear. Germline V lookup: CDR1 MGHDK, CDR2 SYGVNS. V was clipped by 3 bases and J by 0 bases, with 9 bases between them. This CDR3 has 15 residues.

The chain couples TRBV5-1 to TRBJ1-4; the D is unclear. The CDR3 has 13 amino acids. CDR1 and CDR2 (germline): SGHRS, YFSETQ. V lost 0 bases to trimming and J lost 5 bases, with 5 bases between them. CDR3 amino acids: CASSLGPNEKLFF. Here the CDR3 DNA reads TGCGCCAGCAGCTTGGGCCCCAATGAAAAACTGTTTTTT.

The gene calls are TRBV11-2 and TRBJ2-3; D is undetermined. The germline V and J ends were trimmed by 4 bases and 4 bases, with 6 bases remaining between them. CDR3 length: 12 amino acids. The germline gives CDR1 SGHAT, CDR2 FQNNGV. The DNA for the CDR3 is TGTGCCAGCAGCTCGGATGCAGATACGCAGTATTTT. Translating it yields CASSSDADTQYF. The complete variable domain, with remaining parts taken from reference TRBV11-2 and TRBJ2-3, reads EAGVAQSPRYKIIEKRQSVAFWCNPISGHATLYWYQQILGQGPKLLIQFQNNGVVDDSQLPKDRFSAERLKGVDSTLKIQPAKLEDSAVYLCASSSDADTQYFGPGTRLTVL.

This chain links TRBV7-9 with TRBJ1-1, with D possibly matching TRBD1 (6 bases). Trimming took off 5 bases at V and 1 base at J, with 14 bases between the two ends. This CDR3 spans 15 amino acids. CDR1 and CDR2 (germline): SEHNR, FQNEAQ (reference sequence). In DNA form, the CDR3 reads TGTGCCAGCAGCCCTGGACAGATCAAGAACACTGAAGCTTTCTTT. Amino acids: CASSPGQIKNTEAFF.

The CDR3 DNA sequence: TGCAGTGCTAGAGTTACAGAGGACGCTTTCTTT. Protein product: CSARVTEDAFF. The chain links TRBV20-1 to TRBJ1-1; no reliable D call. From germline, CDR1 is DFQATT and CDR2 SNEGSKA (reference sequence). There are 11 residues in the CDR3. Between the trimmed V and J ends, which lost 1 base and 11 bases, there was a span of 11 bases.

CDR3 coding DNA: TGTGCCAGCAGCTCAAGAAGGTACAGGAACACTGAAGCTTTCTTT. This encodes CASSSRRYRNTEAFF. The chain carries TRBV11-2 and TRBJ1-1; no definite D call. The CDR3 totals 15 residues. The V gene lost 4 bases and the J gene lost 1 base, with 13 bases spanning the gap. CDR1 is SGHAT and CDR2 is FQNNGV in the germline V gene.

The gene calls are TRBV5-1 and TRBJ2-7, with D perhaps matching TRBD1 or TRBD2 (6 bases each). Germline loops: CDR1 SGHRS, CDR2 YFSETQ. CDR3 length equals 15 residues. V lost 0 bases and J 5 bases, leaving 15 bases between the germline ends. The CDR3 DNA reads as TGCGCCAGCAGCTTGGAATCCCGGGGGCTGGACGAGCAGTACTTC. This sequence encodes CASSLESRGLDEQYF. Full variable domain (rest looked up from reference TRBV5-1 and TRBJ2-7): KAGVTQTPRYLIKTRGQQVTLSCSPISGHRSVSWYQQTPGQGLQFLFEYFSETQRNKGNFPGRFSGRQFSNSRSEMNVSTLELGDSALYLCASSLESRGLDEQYFGPGTRLTVT.

The J gene is TRBJ2-1, the V gene TRBV18; D unclear. V lost 4 bases and J lost 6, with 10 bases in between. CDR3 length: 13 residues. Germline assignment: CDR1 KGHSH and CDR2 LQKENI. The CDR3 loop reads CASSLTTSNEQFF. The CDR3 coding sequence is TGTGCCAGCTCACTAACCACCTCCAATGAGCAGTTCTTC. Full variable domain (rest looked up from reference TRBV18 and TRBJ2-1): NAGVMQNPRHLVRRRGQEARLRCSPMKGHSHVYWYRQLPEEGLKFMVYLQKENIIDESGMPKERFSAEFPKEGPSILRIQQVVRGDSAAYFCASSLTTSNEQFFGPGTRLTVL.

The chain employs TRBV25-1 and TRBJ2-5; D not certain. Germline V gene data show CDR1 as MGHDK and CDR2 as SYGVNS. V lost 2 bases and J lost 5, with 12 bases in between. CDR3 length equals 14 residues. CDR3 DNA: TGTGCCAGCAGTGAAGGAACAGTAAGGGAGACCCAGTACTTC. Translation: CASSEGTVRETQYF.

This rearrangement joins TRBV28 to TRBJ2-7; 9 nucleotides line up with TRBD1. Germline lookup yields CDR1 MDHEN and CDR2 SYDVKM. With V trimmed by 5 bases and J by 2 bases, 7 bases remained unmatched. This CDR3 contains 15 residues. The CDR3 nucleotides are TGTGCCAGCAGTGCAAGGACAGGGGCGGCCTACGAGCAGTACTTC. The encoded protein is CASSARTGAAYEQYF.

V is TRBV19 and J is TRBJ1-2, with 7 positions matching TRBD1. This CDR3 is 12 amino acids long. CDR1 LNHDA and CDR2 SQIVND come from the germline V gene (reference sequence). After removal of 8 bases from V and 4 bases from J, the junction contained 4 bases not matched to a gene. DNA of the CDR3: TGTGCCAGTGAGGACAGGCCCTATGGCTACACCTTC. Its protein product is CASEDRPYGYTF. The full variable domain, with the rest looked up from reference TRBV19 and TRBJ1-2, is DGGITQSPKYLFRKEGQNVTLSCEQNLNHDAMYWYRQDPGQGLRLIYYSQIVNDFQKGDIAEGYSVSREKKESFPLTVTSAQKNPTAFYLCASEDRPYGYTFGSGTRLTVV.

The rearrangement uses TRBV14 and TRBJ2-1; D is unresolved. Germline V gene lookup returns CDR1 SGHDN and CDR2 FVKESK. There are 15 residues in the CDR3. Trimming removed 0 bases from V and 13 bases from J, with 19 bases in between. The CDR3 loop reads CASSQDIVQPTAQFF. The CDR3 DNA is TGTGCCAGCAGCCAAGATATTGTACAGCCTACAGCTCAGTTCTTC.

This chain uses TRBV6-6 with TRBJ2-7; 9 nucleotides agree with TRBD1. The CDR3 is made up of 15 amino acids. The germline V gene has CDR1 MNHNY and CDR2 SVGAGI (reference sequence). Trimming cost V 7 bases and J 5 bases; bases outside gene matches: 12. The CDR3 reads CASNTGGASEHEQYF. In DNA, the CDR3 is TGTGCCAGCAATACAGGGGGCGCATCAGAGCACGAGCAGTACTTC.

The chain is built from TRBV28 and TRBJ2-5; TRBD1 agrees at 11 bases. The CDR3 has 16 residues. The junction had 9 bases not matched to a gene; V was cut back by 4 bases and J by 5 bases. Germline V gene sequence: CDR1 MDHEN, CDR2 SYDVKM. In DNA form, the CDR3 reads TGTGCCAGCAGTTCACCAAGGACAGGGGGCATCGAGACCCAGTACTTC. Protein product: CASSSPRTGGIETQYF.